This TCR beta chain comes out of a study of spatial heterogeneity in lung cancer. The wider study: An average of more than ten raw reads was observed per unique TCR and UMI combination.

General study findings and limits: Tumor mutation count correlated with how many alpha and beta TCRs expanded intratumorally.

Stated time point: sample taken at primary tumor resection. A total of around 72 untreated early-stage non-small cell lung cancer patients served as donors. The sequenced material consisted of unsorted whole RNA from tumor, nontumor lung or frozen PBMC. V lost 6 bases and J lost 5; bases outside the gene matches: 4. The CDR3 extends over 13 amino acids. Germline lookup yields CDR1 ENHRY and CDR2 SYGVKD. Every individual TCR cDNA molecule carried its own unique molecular identifier, which allowed correction of PCR and sequencing errors. TCRdb recomputed calls from the 5' RACE reads with MiXCR, one row per CDR3 protein. The sample lists over 9,000 distinct CDR3 sequences; 10% to 15% were seen once. Turning to this clonotype: No antigen is known for it. With a much larger clone just one base away, this may be a read error.

The V gene is TRBV10-3, the J gene TRBJ1-2; 9 nucleotides line up with TRBD1. Material: lung tumor tissue, obtained at surgery. The sequence came from a male donor with early-stage non-small cell lung cancer. CDR3 amino acids: CAIREQGAYGYTF. The CDR3 nucleotides are TGTGCCATCAGAGAACAGGGGGCATATGGCTACACCTTC.